Below, 7 T cell receptor beta chains from the same sample are listed, as sequenced in a study of TIL therapy for anti-PD-1-resistant metastatic lung cancer. Sequencing used immunoSEQ v3. Here immunoSEQ multiplex PCR was the method, and the copy in TCRdb shows in-frame clones only, minus some. Of tens of thousands of clones in the sample, 73% are singletons; the top ten hold over 5.5%. Stated time point: pre-treatment sample, taken before nivolumab and TIL therapy. The material sequenced was blood, taken at baseline. These receptors all come from a person between 25 and 79 years old with non-small cell lung cancer.

The chain employs TRBV18 and TRBJ2-5; D unclear. Germline-derived CDR1 and CDR2 are KGHSH and LQKENI. This CDR3 region has 13 residues. Trimming cost V 0 bases and J 0 bases, with 2 bases left between them. This CDR3 is CASSPPNQETQYF. The CDR3 DNA reads TGTGCCAGCTCACCACCCAACCAAGAGACCCAGTACTTC.

J is TRBJ2-1 and V is TRBV2, with 7 bases matching TRBD2. J was trimmed by 12 bases and V by 4 bases; bases with no gene match: 9. Germline-derived CDR1 and CDR2 are SNHLY and FYNNEI. This CDR3 contains 13 residues. The DNA of the CDR3 is TGTGCCAGCAGTGTCTCGGAGGGAGGGTGGCAGTTCTTC. As protein: CASSVSEGGWQFF.

V gene TRBV7-2 combines with J gene TRBJ1-6; D not resolved. V dropped 3 bases and J dropped 7 bases, with 1 base sitting between them. The CDR3 totals 11 residues. Germline V gives CDR1 SGHTA, CDR2 FQGNSA. In DNA, the CDR3 is TGTGCCAGCAGCTTCAATTCACCCCTCCACTTT. This codes for CASSFNSPLHF.

The chain links TRBV6-5 to TRBJ1-1; no definite D call. Between the trimmed V and J ends, which lost 6 bases and 1 base, there was a span of 9 bases. The CDR3 spans 13 residues. The germline V gene encodes CDR1 MNHEY and CDR2 SVGAGI. This chain's CDR3 is CASSLSENTEAFF. CDR3 bases: TGTGCCAGCAGCTTATCCGAGAACACTGAAGCTTTCTTT.

The V gene is TRBV9, the J gene TRBJ2-5, with D tentatively TRBD1 or TRBD2 (5 bases each). Trimming took 0 bases from V and 1 from J, leaving 7 bases between them. Per germline, CDR1 SGDLS and CDR2 YYNGEE. The CDR3 totals 14 residues. The CDR3 DNA is TGTGCCAGCAGCGTAGGGGGGATCCAAGAGACCCAGTACTTC. It yields the protein CASSVGGIQETQYF.

V usage is TRBV7-2 and J usage is TRBJ2-3; TRBD2 agrees at 11 bases. The CDR3 is 18 amino acids. J lost 1 base, V lost 5 bases, and 11 bases had no gene match. Germline values: CDR1 SGHTA, CDR2 FQGNSA. For the CDR3, the DNA is TGTGCCAGCAGCAGAACAGCAATAGCGGGAGGGGGCACAGATACGCAGTATTTT. The encoded protein is CASSRTAIAGGGTDTQYF.

This clone has only a few counts. This chain links TRBV7-8 with TRBJ1-1, with D uncertain. Germline loops: CDR1 SGHVS, CDR2 FQNEAQ. Trimming stripped 3 bases from V and 5 bases from J, with 13 bases between. This CDR3 contains 14 residues. Here the CDR3 reads CASSLWVGVTEAFF. DNA for the CDR3: TGTGCCAGCAGCTTGTGGGTAGGAGTTACTGAAGCTTTCTTT.